This paragraph reports one TCR beta chain. This clone was recorded only once. Its binding antigen is unknown. Base quality data are lacking; no much larger clone is found one base away. The library relied on the immunoSEQ multiplex PCR assay. The deep sequencing platform assayed around 10^5 TCR templates per sample. Genomic DNA extracted from sorted T cells was used for TCRbeta CDR3 sequencing. The authors' analysis ran thus. The R programming language was used for the clonal analysis of the TCRbeta CDR3 data. Alloreactive CD4+ and CD8+ clones were defined by comparing unstimulated samples with post-reaction CFSE-low samples. Alloreactive CD4+ clones were assigned to regulatory or non-regulatory origin by matching sequences to sorted unstimulated Treg and non-Treg repertoires. TCRdb holds this immuneACCESS table with in-frame rearrangements only. Some clones are missing; in checked studies, unresolved V genes explain under half, and the rest has no known cause. V and J calls and clone size are as listed in that table; D and trimming were resolved from the DNA. The sample table contains roughly 100,000 clones; only one count was recorded for 85% to 95% of them. The leading ten clones occupy around 0.29% of the sample.

The sample originates from a study of siplizumab effects on memory and regulatory T cells (dated by TCRdb to between 2018 and 2021). Regarding the study in general: The study examined how the anti-CD2 antibody siplizumab affects alloreactive T-cell subsets in allogeneic mixed lymphocyte reactions built from human PBMCs.

Sorted unstimulated T cells and proliferating T cells recovered from mixed lymphocyte reactions were subjected to TCRbeta CDR3 sequencing. Fresh whole blood from roughly ten HLA-typed healthy donors served as the source for isolating PBMCs. General findings and caveats noted by the study authors: The suppressive function of proliferating Tregs from siplizumab cultures was not functionally confirmed. Sequences below about 10^-5 frequency were poorly captured, so only a minor fraction of alloreactive clones could be mapped to unstimulated subsets. Siplizumab significantly reduced the cumulative frequency of alloreactive sequences traceable to unstimulated CD4+ memory T cells. Among mappable alloreactive CD4+ clones, an average Treg-derived fraction of roughly 69% was observed with siplizumab, compared with about 25% in control reactions. Compared with memory T cells, unstimulated naive T cells appeared more diverse, and naive cells seemed to make a substantial contribution to the alloresponse. Roughly 75-96% of proliferating CD4+ or CD8+ clones could not be assigned a naive or memory phenotype.

The origin of this receptor is a human donor in good health. The sequenced sample consisted of CD4+ T cells sorted from blood.

The nucleotides are TGTGCCTGTTTTTCGACAGGGGACTATGGCTACACCTTC. The encoded protein is CACFSTGDYGYTF. Rearrangement joined TRBV30 to TRBJ1-2; 8 central nucleotides agree with TRBD1. As encoded in the germline V gene (reference sequence), CDR1 is GTSNPN while CDR2 is SVGIG. Germline trimming: 6 bases from V, 3 bases from J; junction bases outside gene matches: 6. The cysteine opens and the phenylalanine closes a CDR3 of 13 amino acids. Kept here is only the CDR3 DNA, which spans 39 bases and is read in frame from base 1.